The clone carrying this T cell receptor (beta chain) showed up just a few times. Each bulk PBMC sample had approximately 350 ng DNA loaded. Profiling relied on immunoSEQ multiplex PCR, and the TCRdb table lists in-frame clones only, not all of them. This table holds 7,000 to 10,000 clones, roughly 85% found once. The V end lost 2 bases, the J end lost 2 bases, and 13 bases lay between the germline ends. Germline lookup yields CDR1 SGHTA and CDR2 FQGNSA. The CDR3 consists of 15 residues. These data come from a study of blood T cell dynamics during melanoma immunotherapy. Time point here: week 3, after first cycle of checkpoint inhibitor. Samples come from before therapy and from week 3 after the first blockade cycle.

The receptor's source is a human donor with melanoma. V usage is TRBV7-2 and J usage is TRBJ2-7; D call uncertain. This specimen consisted of blood, obtained from a patient treated with checkpoint blockade. The CDR3 nucleotides read TGTGCCAGCAGCTTAAGAGTCAGTGCGACCTACGAGCAGTACTTC. It codes for CASSLRVSATYEQYF.